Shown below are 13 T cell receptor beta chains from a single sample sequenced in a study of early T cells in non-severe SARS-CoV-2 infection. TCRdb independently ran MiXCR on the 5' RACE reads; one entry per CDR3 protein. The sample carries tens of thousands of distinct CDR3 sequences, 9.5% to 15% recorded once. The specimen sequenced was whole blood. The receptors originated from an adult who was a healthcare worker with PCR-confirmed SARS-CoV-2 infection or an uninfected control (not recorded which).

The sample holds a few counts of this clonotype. In nucleotides, the CDR3 is TGTGCCAGCACTTCCGAGATCCAAGAGACCCAGTACTTC. As protein: CASTSEIQETQYF. V gene TRBV7-9 combines with J gene TRBJ2-5; D unresolved. The CDR3 is 13 amino acids. V was trimmed by 7 bases and J by 1 base, leaving 10 bases between them. The germline V gene has CDR1 SEHNR and CDR2 FQNEAQ (reference sequence).

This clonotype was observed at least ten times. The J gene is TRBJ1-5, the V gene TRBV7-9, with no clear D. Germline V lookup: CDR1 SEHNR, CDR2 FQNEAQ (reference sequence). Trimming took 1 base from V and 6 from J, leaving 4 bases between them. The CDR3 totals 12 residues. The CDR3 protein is CASSLDSQPQHF. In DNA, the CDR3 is TGTGCCAGCAGCTTAGATTCTCAGCCCCAGCATTTT.

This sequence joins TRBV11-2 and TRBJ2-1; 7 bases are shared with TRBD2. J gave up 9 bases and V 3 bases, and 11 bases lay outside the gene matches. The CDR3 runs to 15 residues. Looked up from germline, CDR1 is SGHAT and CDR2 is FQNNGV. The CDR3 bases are TGTGCCAGCAGCTTTACAGCGGGAACCCTTGGTGAGCAGTTCTTC. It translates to CASSFTAGTLGEQFF.

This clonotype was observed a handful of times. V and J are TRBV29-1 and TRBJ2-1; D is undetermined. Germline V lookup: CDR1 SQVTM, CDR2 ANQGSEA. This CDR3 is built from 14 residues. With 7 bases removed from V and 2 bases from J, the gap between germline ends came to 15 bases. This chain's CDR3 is CSGQQRSTYNEQFF. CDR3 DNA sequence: TGCAGCGGGCAACAGAGGAGTACCTACAATGAGCAGTTCTTC.

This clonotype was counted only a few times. The CDR3 protein is CASTRRGTGDGYTF. The CDR3 region has the DNA TGTGCCAGCACAAGACGAGGAACAGGGGATGGCTACACCTTC. The V call is TRBV2, the J call TRBJ1-2; TRBD1 matches at 7 bases. This CDR3 comprises 14 residues. The trim removed 7 bases at V and 6 bases at J, leaving 11 bases unmatched. CDR1 is SNHLY and CDR2 is FYNNEI in the germline V gene.

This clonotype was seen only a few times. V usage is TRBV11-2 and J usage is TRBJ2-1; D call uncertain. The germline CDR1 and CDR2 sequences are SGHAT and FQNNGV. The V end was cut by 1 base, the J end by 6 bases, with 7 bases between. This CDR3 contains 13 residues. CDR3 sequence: CASSLGLGNEQFF. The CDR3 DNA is TGTGCCAGCAGCTTAGGCTTGGGCAATGAGCAGTTCTTC.

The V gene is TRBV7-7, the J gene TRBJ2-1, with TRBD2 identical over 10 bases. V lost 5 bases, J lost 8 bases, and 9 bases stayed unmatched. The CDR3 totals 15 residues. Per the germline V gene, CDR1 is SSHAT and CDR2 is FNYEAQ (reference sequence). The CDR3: CASSPGLAVGDEQFF. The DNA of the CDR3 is TGTGCCAGCAGCCCAGGACTAGCGGTTGGGGATGAGCAGTTCTTC. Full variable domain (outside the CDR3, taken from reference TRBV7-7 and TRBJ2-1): GAGVSQSPRYKVTKRGQDVTLRCDPISSHATLYWYQQALGQGPEFLTYFNYEAQPDKSGLPSDRFSAERPEGSISTLTIQRTEQRDSAMYRCASSPGLAVGDEQFFGPGTRLTVL.

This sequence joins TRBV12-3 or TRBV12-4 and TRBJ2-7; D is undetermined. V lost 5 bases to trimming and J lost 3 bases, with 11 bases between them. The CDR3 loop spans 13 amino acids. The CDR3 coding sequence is TGTGCCAGCAGTCCTGCCGGGCACTACGAGCAGTACTTC. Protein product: CASSPAGHYEQYF.

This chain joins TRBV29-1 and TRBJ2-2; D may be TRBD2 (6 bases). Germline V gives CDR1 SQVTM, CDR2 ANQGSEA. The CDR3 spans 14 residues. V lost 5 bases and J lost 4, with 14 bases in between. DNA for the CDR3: TGCAGCGTTCAAGGCGGGGTGCGCACCGGGGAGCTGTTTTTT. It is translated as CSVQGGVRTGELFF.

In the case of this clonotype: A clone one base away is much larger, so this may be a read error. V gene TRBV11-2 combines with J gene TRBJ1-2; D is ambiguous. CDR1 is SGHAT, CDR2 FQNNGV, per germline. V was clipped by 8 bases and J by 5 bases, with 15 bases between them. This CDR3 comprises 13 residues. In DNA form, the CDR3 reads TGTGCCAGCGGCCAATTCCGGGATTATGGCTACACCTTC. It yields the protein CASGQFRDYGYTF.

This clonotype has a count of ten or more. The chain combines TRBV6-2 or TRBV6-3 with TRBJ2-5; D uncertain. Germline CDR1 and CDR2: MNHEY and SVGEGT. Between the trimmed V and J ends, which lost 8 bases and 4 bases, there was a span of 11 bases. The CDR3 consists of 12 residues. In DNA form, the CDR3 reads TGTGCCAGCCTCCGACGAGGAGAGACCCAGTACTTC. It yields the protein CASLRRGETQYF.

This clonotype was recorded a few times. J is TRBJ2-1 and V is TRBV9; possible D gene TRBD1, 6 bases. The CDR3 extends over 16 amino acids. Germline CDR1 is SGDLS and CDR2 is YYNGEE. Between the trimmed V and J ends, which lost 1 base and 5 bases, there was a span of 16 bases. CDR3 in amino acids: CASSVFQGPLNNEQFF. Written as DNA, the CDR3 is TGTGCCAGCAGCGTATTTCAGGGGCCCCTAAACAATGAGCAGTTCTTC.

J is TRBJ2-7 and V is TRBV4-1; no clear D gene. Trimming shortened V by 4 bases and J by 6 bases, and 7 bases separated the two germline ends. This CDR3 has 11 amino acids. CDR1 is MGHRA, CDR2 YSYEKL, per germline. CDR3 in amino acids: CASSLDSEQYF. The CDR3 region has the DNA TGCGCCAGCAGCCTAGACTCCGAGCAGTACTTC.